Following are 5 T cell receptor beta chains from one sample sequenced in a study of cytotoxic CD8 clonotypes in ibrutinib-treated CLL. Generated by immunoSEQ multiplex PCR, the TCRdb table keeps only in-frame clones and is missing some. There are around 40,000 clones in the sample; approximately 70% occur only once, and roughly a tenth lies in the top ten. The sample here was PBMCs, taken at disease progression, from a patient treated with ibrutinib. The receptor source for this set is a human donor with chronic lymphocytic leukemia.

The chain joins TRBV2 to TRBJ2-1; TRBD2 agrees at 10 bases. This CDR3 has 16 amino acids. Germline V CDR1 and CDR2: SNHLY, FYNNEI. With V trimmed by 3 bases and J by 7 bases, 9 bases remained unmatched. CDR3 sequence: CASSDSGRFDRNEQFF. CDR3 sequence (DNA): TGTGCCAGCAGTGATAGCGGGAGGTTCGATCGAAATGAGCAGTTCTTC. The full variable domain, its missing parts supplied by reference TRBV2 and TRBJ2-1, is EPEVTQTPSHQVTQMGQEVILRCVPISNHLYFYWYRQILGQKVEFLVSFYNNEISEKSEIFDDQFSVERPDGSNFTLKIRSTKLEDSAMYFCASSDSGRFDRNEQFFGPGTRLTVL.

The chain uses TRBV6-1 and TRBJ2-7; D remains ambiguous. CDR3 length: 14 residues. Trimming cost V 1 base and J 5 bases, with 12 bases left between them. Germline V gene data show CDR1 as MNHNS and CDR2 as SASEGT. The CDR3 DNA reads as TGTGCCAGCAGTGAAGTAAACAGACCGCACGAGCAGTACTTC. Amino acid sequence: CASSEVNRPHEQYF.

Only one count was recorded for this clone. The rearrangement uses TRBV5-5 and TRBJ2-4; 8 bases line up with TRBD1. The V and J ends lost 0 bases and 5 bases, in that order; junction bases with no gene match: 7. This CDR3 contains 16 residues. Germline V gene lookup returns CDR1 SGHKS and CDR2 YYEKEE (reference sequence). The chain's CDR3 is CASSLGPGTGENIQYF. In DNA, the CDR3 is TGTGCCAGCAGCTTGGGGCCGGGGACAGGAGAAAACATTCAGTACTTC.

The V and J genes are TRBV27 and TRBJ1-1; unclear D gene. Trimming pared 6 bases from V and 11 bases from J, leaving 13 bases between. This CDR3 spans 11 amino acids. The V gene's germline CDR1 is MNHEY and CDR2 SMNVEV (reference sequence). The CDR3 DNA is TGTGCCAGCAGCCAGTGGATGGGGGCTTTCTTT. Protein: CASSQWMGAFF.

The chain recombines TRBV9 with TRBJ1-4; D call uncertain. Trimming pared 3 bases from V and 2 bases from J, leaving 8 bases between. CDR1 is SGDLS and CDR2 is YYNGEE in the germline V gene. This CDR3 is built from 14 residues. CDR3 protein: CASSAQPTNEKLFF. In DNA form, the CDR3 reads TGTGCCAGCAGCGCGCAACCTACTAATGAAAAACTGTTTTTT.